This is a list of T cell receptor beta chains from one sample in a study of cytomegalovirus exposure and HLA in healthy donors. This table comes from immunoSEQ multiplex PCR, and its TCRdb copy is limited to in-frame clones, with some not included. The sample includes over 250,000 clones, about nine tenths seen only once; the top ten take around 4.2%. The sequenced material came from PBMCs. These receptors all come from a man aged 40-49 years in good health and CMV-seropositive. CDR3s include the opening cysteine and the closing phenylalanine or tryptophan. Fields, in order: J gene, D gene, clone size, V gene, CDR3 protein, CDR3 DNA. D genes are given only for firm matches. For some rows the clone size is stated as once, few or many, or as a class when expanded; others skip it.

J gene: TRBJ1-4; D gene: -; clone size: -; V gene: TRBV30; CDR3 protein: CAWSVRGHSTNEKLFF; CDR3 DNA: TGTGCCTGGAGTGTAAGGGGACACTCAACTAATGAAAAACTGTTTTTT
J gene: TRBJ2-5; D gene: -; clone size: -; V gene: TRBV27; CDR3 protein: CASSGAGAGQETQYF; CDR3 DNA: TGTGCCAGCAGCGGGGCAGGGGCCGGCCAAGAGACCCAGTACTTC
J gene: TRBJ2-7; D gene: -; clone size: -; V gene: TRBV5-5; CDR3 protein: CASSLGPGGLPPEQYF; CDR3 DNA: TGTGCCAGCAGCTTGGGGCCGGGGGGCCTTCCTCCAGAGCAGTACTTC
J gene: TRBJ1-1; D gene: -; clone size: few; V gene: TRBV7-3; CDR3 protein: CASSLSGQSSEAFF; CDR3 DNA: TGTGCCAGCAGCTTAAGTGGGCAGAGCAGTGAAGCTTTCTTT
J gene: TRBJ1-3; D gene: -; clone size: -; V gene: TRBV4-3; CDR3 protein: CASSQLRISGNTIYF; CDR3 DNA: TGCGCCAGCAGCCAGCTGAGAATCTCTGGAAACACCATATATTTT
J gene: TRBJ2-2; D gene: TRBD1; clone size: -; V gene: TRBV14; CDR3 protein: CASSQDRDRVTGELFF; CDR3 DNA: TGTGCCAGCAGCCAAGATAGGGACAGGGTGACCGGGGAGCTGTTTTTT
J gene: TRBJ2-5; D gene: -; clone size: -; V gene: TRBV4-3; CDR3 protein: CASSGTIQGQETQYF; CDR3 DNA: TGCGCCAGCAGCGGAACCATACAGGGCCAAGAGACCCAGTACTTC
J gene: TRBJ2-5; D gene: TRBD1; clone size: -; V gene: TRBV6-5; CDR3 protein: CASSSPGQGRETQYF; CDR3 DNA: TGTGCCAGCAGTTCACCGGGACAGGGCCGGGAGACCCAGTACTTC
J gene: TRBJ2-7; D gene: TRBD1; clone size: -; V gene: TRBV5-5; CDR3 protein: CASSSGTGVLVYEYF; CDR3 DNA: TGTGCCAGCAGCTCCGGGACAGGCGTCCTCGTCTACGAGTACTTC
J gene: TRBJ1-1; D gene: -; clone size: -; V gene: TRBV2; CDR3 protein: CASSYQDTEAFF; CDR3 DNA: TGTGCCAGCAGTTATCAGGACACTGAAGCTTTCTTT
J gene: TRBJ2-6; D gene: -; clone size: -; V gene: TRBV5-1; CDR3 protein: CASSGARGGANVLTF; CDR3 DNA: TGCGCCAGCAGCGGAGCTAGAGGTGGGGCCAACGTCCTGACTTTC
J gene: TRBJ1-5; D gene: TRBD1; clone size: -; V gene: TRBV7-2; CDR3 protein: CASSNRQGYSNQPQHF; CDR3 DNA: TGTGCCAGCAGCAATAGACAGGGGTATAGCAATCAGCCCCAGCATTTT
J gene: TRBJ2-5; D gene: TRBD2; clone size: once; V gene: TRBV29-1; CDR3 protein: CSAWTSGRGETQYF; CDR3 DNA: TGCAGCGCCTGGACTAGCGGGAGGGGTGAGACCCAGTACTTC
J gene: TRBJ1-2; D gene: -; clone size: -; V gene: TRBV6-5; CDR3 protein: CASSQVGEGGGYTF; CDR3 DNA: TGTGCCAGCAGCCAAGTGGGGGAGGGAGGGGGCTACACCTTC
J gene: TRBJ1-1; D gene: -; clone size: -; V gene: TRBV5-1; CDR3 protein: CASSPPGGANTEAFF; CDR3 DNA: TGCGCCAGCAGCCCACCCGGAGGGGCGAACACTGAAGCTTTCTTT
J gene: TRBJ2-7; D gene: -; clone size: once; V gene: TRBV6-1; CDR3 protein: CASSRAGASYEQYF; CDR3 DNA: TGTGCCAGCAGTAGGGCAGGGGCTTCCTACGAGCAGTACTTC
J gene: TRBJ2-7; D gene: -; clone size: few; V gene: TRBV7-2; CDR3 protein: CASSLEGTSGYEQYF; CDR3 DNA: TGTGCCAGCAGCTTAGAAGGGACTTCGGGCTACGAGCAGTACTTC
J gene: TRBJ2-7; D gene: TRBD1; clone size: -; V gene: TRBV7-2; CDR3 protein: CASSARDRGLYEQYF; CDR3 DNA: TGTGCCAGCAGCGCCCGGGACAGGGGACTCTACGAGCAGTACTTC
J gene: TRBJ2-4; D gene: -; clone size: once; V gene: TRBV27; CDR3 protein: CASSFIADLAKNIQYF; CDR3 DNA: TGTGCCAGCAGTTTTATAGCGGACCTAGCCAAAAACATTCAGTACTTC
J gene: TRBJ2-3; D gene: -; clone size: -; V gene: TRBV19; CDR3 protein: CASSKPGGTDTQYF; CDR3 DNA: TGTGCCAGTAGTAAACCAGGGGGGACAGATACGCAGTATTTT
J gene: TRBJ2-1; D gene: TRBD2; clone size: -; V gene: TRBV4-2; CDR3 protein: CASSQGTSGGLNNEQFF; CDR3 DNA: TGTGCCAGCAGCCAGGGGACTAGCGGGGGCCTAAACAATGAGCAGTTCTTC
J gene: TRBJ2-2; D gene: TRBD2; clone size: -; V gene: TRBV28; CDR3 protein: CASSPGGVVANTGELFF; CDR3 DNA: TGTGCCAGCAGTCCGGGGGGGGTAGTAGCGAACACCGGGGAGCTGTTTTTT
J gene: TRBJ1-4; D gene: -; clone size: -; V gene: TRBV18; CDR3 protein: CASSPIAGEKLFF; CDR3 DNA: TGTGCCAGCTCACCAATTGCGGGGGAAAAACTGTTTTTT
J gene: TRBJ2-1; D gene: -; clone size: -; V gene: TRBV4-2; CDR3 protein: CASSQGAGSYNEQFF; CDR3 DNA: TGTGCCAGCAGCCAAGGGGCGGGCTCCTACAATGAGCAGTTCTTC
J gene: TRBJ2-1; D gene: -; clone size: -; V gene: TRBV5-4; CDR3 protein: CASSLEGARGEQFF; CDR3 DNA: TGTGCCAGCAGCTTGGAGGGGGCGCGGGGTGAGCAGTTCTTC
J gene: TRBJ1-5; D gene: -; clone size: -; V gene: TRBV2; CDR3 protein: CASSVQGGNQPQHF; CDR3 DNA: TGTGCCAGCAGTGTACAAGGGGGCAATCAGCCCCAGCATTTT
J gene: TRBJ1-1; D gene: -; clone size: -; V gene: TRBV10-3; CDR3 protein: CAIRGLGNTEAFF; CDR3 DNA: TGTGCCATCAGGGGCTTGGGGAACACTGAAGCTTTCTTT
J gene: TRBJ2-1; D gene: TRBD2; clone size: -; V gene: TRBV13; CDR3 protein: CASSALAGGSYNEQFF; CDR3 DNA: TGTGCCAGCAGCGCTTTAGCGGGGGGCTCCTACAATGAGCAGTTCTTC
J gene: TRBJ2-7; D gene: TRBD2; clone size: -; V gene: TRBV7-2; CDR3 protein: CASSLVLAGGPEDEQYF; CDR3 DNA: TGTGCCAGCAGCTTAGTGCTAGCGGGAGGGCCAGAGGACGAGCAGTACTTC
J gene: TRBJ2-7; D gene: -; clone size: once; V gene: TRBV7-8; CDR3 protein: CASSLVGLPYEQYF; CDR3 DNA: TGTGCCAGCAGCTTAGTGGGACTCCCCTACGAGCAGTACTTC
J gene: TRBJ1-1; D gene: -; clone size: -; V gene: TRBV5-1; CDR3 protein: CASSLDSGVITEAFF; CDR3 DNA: TGCGCCAGCAGCTTGGATTCAGGGGTGATCACTGAAGCTTTCTTT
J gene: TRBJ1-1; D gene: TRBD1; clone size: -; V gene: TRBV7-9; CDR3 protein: CASSSPRGHDTEAFF; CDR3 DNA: TGTGCCAGCAGCTCCCCCAGGGGGCACGACACTGAAGCTTTCTTT
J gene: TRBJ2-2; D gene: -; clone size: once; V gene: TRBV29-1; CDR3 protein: CSYRDGANTGELFF; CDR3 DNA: TGCAGCTACAGGGACGGGGCGAACACCGGGGAGCTGTTTTTT
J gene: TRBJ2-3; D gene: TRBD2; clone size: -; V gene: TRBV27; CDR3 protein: CASRRLAGGVDTQYF; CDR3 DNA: TGTGCCAGCCGAAGACTAGCGGGAGGTGTGGATACGCAGTATTTT
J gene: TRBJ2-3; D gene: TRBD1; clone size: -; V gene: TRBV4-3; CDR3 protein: CASSQGSSTGTGTNTQYF; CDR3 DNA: TGCGCCAGCAGCCAAGGTTCCTCCACCGGGACAGGGACTAATACGCAGTATTTT
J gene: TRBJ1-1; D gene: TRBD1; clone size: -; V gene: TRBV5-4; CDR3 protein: CASSSRLTTGGTEAFF; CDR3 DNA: TGTGCCAGCAGCTCTAGACTTACGACAGGGGGCACTGAAGCTTTCTTT
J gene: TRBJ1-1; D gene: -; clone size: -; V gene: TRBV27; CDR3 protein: CASRRGLDTEAFF; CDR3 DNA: TGTGCCAGCAGAAGGGGACTTGACACTGAAGCTTTCTTT
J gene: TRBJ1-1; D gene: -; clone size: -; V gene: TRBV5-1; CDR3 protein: CASSLDPRQLNTEAFF; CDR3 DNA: TGCGCCAGCAGCTTGGACCCCCGACAGCTAAACACTGAAGCTTTCTTT
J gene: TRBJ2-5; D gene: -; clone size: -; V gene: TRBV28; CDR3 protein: CASSLTTGRETQYF; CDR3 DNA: TGTGCCAGCAGTTTGACTACAGGGAGAGAGACCCAGTACTTC
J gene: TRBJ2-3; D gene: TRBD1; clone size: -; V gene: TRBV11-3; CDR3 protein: CASSRQGADTQYF; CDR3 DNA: TGTGCCAGCAGCCGACAGGGGGCAGATACGCAGTATTTT
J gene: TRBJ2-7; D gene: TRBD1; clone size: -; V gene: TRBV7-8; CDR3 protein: CASRSRPGQGYEQYF; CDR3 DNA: TGTGCCAGCAGATCTCGACCGGGACAGGGTTACGAGCAGTACTTC
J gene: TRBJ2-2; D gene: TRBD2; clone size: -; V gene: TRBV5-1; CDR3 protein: CASSREGSAGELFF; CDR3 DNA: TGCGCCAGCAGCCGGGAGGGGTCGGCCGGGGAGCTGTTTTTT
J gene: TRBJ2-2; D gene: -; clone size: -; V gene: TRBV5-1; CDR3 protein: CASSLDNANTGELFF; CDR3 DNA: TGCGCCAGCAGCTTGGACAACGCGAACACCGGGGAGCTGTTTTTT
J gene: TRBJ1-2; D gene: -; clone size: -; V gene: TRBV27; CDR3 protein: CASSLYRDYGYTF; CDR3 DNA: TGTGCCAGCAGTTTGTACAGGGACTATGGCTACACCTTC
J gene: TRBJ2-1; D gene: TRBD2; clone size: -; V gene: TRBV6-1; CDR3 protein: CASHGGTISYNEQFF; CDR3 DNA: TGTGCCAGTCATGGAGGGACTATCTCCTACAATGAGCAGTTCTTC
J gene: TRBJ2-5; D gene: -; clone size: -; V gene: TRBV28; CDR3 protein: CASSFGPGNLQETQYF; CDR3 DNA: -
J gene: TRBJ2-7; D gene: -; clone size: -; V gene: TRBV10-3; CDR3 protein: CAISESLAWSYEQYF; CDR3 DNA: TGTGCCATCAGTGAGTCACTAGCTTGGTCCTACGAGCAGTACTTC
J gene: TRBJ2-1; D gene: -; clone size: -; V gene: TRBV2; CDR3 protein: CASSEGDKNEQFF; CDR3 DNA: TGTGCCAGCTCCGAGGGGGACAAGAATGAGCAGTTCTTC
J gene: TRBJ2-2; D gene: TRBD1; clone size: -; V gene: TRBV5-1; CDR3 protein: CASSLAGQGLAGELFF; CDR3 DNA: TGCGCCAGCAGCTTGGCCGGACAGGGGTTAGCCGGGGAGCTGTTTTTT
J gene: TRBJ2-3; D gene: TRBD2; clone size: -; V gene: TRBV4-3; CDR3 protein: CASSPTGLSTDTQYF; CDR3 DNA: TGCGCCAGCAGCCCGACGGGACTAAGCACAGATACGCAGTATTTT
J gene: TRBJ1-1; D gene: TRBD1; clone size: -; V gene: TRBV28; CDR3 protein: CASSTQGPTEAFF; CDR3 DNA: TGTGCCAGCAGTACACAGGGGCCCACTGAAGCTTTCTTT
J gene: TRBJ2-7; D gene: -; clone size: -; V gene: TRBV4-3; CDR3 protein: CASSQVRGSYEQYF; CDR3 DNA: TGCGCCAGCAGCCAAGTTCGGGGGTCATACGAGCAGTACTTC
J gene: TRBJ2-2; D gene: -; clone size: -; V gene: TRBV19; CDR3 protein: CASSTQVAGELFF; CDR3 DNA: TGTGCCAGTAGTACCCAGGTGGCCGGGGAGCTGTTTTTT
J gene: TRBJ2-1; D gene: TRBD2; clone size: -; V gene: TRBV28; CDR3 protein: CASSLGGMAGALNEQFF; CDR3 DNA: TGTGCCAGCAGTTTAGGGGGGATGGCGGGAGCCCTCAATGAGCAGTTCTTC